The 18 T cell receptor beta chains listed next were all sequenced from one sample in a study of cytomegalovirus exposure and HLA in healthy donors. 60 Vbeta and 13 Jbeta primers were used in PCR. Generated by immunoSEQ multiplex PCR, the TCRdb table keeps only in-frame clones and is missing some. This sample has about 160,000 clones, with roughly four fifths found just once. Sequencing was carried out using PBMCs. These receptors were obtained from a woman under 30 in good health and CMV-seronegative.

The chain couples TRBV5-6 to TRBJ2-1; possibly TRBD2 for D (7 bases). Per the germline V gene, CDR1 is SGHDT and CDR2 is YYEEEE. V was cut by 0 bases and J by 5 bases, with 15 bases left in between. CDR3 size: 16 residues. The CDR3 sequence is CASSLVRGAMHNEQFF. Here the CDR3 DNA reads TGTGCCAGCAGCTTGGTTCGGGGGGCGATGCACAATGAGCAGTTCTTC.

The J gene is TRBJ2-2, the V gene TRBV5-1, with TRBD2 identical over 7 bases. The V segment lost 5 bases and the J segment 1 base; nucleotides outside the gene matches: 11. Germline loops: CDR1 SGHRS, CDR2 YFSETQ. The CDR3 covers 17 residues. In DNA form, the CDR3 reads TGCGCCAGCAGATGGTCGGGGGGTCTTCAGAACACCGGGGAGCTGTTTTTT. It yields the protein CASRWSGGLQNTGELFF.

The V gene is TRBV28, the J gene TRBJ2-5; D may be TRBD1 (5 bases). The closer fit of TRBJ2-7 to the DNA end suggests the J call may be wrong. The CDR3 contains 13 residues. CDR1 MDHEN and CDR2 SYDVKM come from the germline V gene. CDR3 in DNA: TGTGCCAGCCGGACAACGAAAACCTACGAGCAGTACTTC. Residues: CASRTTKTYEQYF.

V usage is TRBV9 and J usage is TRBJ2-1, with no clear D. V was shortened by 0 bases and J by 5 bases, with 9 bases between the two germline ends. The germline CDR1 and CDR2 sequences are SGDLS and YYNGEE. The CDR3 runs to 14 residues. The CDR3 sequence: CASSVGHPNNEQFF. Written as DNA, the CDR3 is TGTGCCAGCAGCGTAGGGCACCCGAACAATGAGCAGTTCTTC.

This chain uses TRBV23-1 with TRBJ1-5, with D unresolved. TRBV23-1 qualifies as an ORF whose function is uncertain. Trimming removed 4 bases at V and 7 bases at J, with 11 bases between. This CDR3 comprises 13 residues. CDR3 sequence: CASSPDTLQPQHF. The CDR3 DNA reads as TGCGCCAGCAGTCCTGATACTCTGCAGCCCCAGCATTTT.

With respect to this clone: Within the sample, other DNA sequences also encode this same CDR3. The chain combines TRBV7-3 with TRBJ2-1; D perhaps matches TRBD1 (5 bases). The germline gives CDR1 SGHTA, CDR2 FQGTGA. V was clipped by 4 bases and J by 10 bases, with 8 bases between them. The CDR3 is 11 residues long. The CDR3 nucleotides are TGTGCCAGCAGCTCCCAGGGCGAGCAGTTCTTC. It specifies CASSSQGEQFF.

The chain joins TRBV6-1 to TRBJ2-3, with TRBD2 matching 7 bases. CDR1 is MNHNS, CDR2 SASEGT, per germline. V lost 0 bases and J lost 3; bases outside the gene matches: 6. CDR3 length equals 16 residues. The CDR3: CASSEAIGGRTDTQYF. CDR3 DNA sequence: TGTGCCAGCAGTGAAGCAATCGGGGGGAGGACAGATACGCAGTATTTT.

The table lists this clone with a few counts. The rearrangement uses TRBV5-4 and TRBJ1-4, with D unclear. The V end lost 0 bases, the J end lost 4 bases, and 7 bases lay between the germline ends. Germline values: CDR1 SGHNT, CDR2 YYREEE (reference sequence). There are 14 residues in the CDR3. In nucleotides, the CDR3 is TGTGCCAGCAGCTTGGACCAGAATAATGAAAAACTGTTTTTT. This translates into CASSLDQNNEKLFF.

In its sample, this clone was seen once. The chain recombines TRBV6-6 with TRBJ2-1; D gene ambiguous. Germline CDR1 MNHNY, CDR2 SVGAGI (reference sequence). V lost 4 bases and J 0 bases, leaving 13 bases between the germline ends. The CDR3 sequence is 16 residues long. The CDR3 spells CASSSPERYSYNEQFF. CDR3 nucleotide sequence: TGTGCCAGCAGTTCCCCCGAGCGCTACTCCTACAATGAGCAGTTCTTC.

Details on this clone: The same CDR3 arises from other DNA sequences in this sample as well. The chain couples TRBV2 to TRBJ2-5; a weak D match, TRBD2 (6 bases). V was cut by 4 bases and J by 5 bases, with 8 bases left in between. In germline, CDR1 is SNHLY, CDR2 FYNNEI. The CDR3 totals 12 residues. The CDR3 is CASSGRGETQYF. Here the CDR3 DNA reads TGTGCCAGCAGTGGGCGGGGTGAGACCCAGTACTTC.

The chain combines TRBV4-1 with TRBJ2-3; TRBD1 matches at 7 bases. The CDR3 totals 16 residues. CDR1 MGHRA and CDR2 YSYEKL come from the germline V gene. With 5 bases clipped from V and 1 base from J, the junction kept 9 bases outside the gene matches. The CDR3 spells CASSTQQGFGTDTQYF. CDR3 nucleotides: TGCGCCAGCAGCACACAACAGGGGTTTGGCACAGATACGCAGTATTTT.

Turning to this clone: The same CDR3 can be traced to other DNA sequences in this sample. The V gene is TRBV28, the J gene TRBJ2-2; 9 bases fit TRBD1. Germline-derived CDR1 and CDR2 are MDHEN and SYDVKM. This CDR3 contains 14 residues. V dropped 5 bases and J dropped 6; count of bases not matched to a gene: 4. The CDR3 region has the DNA TGTGCCAGCAGTCGCCGACAGGGGGCCGGGGAGCTGTTTTTT. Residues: CASSRRQGAGELFF.

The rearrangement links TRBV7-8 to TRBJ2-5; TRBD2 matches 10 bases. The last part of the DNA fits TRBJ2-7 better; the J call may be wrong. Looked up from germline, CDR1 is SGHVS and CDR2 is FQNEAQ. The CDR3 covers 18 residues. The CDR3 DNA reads TGTGCCAGCAGCTTAGATCCCTTCCTAAGCGGGGGGGTCTACGAGCAGTACTTC. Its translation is CASSLDPFLSGGVYEQYF.

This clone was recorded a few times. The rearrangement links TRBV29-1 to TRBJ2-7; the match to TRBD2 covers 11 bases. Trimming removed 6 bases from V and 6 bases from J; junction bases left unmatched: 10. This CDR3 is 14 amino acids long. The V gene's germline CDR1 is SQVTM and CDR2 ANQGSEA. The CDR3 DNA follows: TGCAGCGTGCGCTTGGGACTAGCGGTCGTCGAGCAGTACTTC. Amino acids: CSVRLGLAVVEQYF.

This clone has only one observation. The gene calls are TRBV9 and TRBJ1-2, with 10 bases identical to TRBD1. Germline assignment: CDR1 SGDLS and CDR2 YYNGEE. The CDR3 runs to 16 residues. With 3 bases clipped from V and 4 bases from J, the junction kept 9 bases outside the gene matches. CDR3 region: CASSAQRQGASYGYTF. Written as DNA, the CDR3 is TGTGCCAGCAGCGCCCAGAGACAGGGGGCGAGCTATGGCTACACCTTC.

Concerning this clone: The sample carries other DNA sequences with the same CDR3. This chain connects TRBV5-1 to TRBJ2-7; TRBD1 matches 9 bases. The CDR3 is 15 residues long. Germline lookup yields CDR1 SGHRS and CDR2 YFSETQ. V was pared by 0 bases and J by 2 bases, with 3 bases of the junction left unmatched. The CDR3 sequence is CASSLGTGVTYEQYF. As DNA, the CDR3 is TGCGCCAGCAGCTTGGGGACAGGGGTTACCTACGAGCAGTACTTC.

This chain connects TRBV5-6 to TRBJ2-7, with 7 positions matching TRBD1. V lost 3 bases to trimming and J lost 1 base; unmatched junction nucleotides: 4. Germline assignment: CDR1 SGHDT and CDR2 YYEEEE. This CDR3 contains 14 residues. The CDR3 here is CASSSGQKSYEQYF. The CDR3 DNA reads TGTGCCAGCAGCTCGGGACAGAAATCCTACGAGCAGTACTTC.

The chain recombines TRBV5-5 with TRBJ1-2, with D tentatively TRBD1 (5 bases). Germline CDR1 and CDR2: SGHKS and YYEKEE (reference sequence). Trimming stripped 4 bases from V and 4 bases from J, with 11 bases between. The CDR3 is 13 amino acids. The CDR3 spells CASSPGGAYGYTF. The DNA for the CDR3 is TGTGCCAGCAGCCCGGGAGGGGCCTATGGCTACACCTTC.